This paragraph reports one TCR beta chain. The data were obtained in a study of technical replicates of blood from a handful of donors. The table came from immunoSEQ multiplex PCR; TCRdb's copy has only in-frame clones and leaves some out. The sample comprises around 89,000 clones, around 96% of which are singletons, and roughly 0.22% rests with the top ten. Germline CDR1 and CDR2: SGHNT and YYREEE (reference sequence). The CDR3 spans 16 residues. Deletions cut 4 bases from V and 2 bases from J, with 18 bases between. The sequenced material came from T cells isolated from PBMCs. This chain uses TRBV5-4 with TRBJ1-2; weak D call: TRBD1 (5 bases). The sequence derives from a human donor in good health. CDR3 DNA: TGTGCCAGCAGCGCTGTGGGGGGGAGGGCGAACTATGGCTACACCTTC. The encoded protein is CASSAVGGRANYGYTF.